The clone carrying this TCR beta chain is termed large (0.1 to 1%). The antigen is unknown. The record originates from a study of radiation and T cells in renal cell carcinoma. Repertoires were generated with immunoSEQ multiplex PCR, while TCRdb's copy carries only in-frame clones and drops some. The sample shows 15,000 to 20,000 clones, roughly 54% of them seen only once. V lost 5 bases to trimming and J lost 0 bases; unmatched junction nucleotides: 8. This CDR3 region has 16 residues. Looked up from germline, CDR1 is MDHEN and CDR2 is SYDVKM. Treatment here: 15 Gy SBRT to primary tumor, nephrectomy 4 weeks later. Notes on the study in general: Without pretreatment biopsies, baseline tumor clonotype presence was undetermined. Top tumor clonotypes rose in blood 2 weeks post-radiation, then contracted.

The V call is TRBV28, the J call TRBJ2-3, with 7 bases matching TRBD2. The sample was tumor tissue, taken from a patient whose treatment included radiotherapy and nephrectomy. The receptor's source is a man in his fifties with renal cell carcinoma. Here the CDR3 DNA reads TGTGCCAGCAGTATGGTCGGGAGGACTAGCACAGATACGCAGTATTTT. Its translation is CASSMVGRTSTDTQYF.